The 9 T cell receptor beta chains in this list originate from one sample, sequenced in a study of cytomegalovirus exposure and HLA in healthy donors. This PCR relied on a set of 60 Vbeta primers and 13 Jbeta primers. The table came from immunoSEQ multiplex PCR; TCRdb's copy has only in-frame clones and leaves some out. This sample has roughly 140,000 clones, with about 79% found just once. The sample consisted of PBMCs. These receptors all come from a male donor in good health and CMV-seronegative.

The chain combines TRBV30 with TRBJ2-7, with TRBD1 matching over 12 bases. The V segment lost 5 bases and the J segment 3 bases; nucleotides outside the gene matches: 14. Germline V lookup: CDR1 GTSNPN, CDR2 SVGIG (reference sequence). This CDR3 comprises 17 residues. For the CDR3, the DNA is TGTGCCTGGTTGGGGACAGGGGGCCTCATAAGCTTCTACGAGCAGTACTTC. Protein sequence: CAWLGTGGLISFYEQYF.

The chain has TRBV5-1 and TRBJ2-6; TRBD1 might be the D (5 bases). The V end lost 5 bases, the J end lost 1 base, and 13 bases lay between the germline ends. The CDR3 has 16 amino acids. Germline CDR1 SGHRS, CDR2 YFSETQ. CDR3 in amino acids: CASSYLQGSGANVLTF. In DNA, the CDR3 is TGCGCCAGCAGTTATCTGCAGGGATCTGGGGCCAACGTCCTGACTTTC.

The chain joins TRBV9 to TRBJ2-2; TRBD2 agrees at 14 bases. The ends lost 4 bases at V and 13 bases at J; junction bases unmatched: 6. This CDR3 has 14 amino acids. The germline V gene encodes CDR1 SGDLS and CDR2 YYNGEE. CDR3 residues: CASSSGTSGSRLFF. CDR3 nucleotides: TGTGCCAGCAGCTCGGGGACTAGCGGGAGCCGGCTGTTTTTT.

The rearrangement joins TRBV12-2 to TRBJ2-3; the DNA was not used to check the table's D call, TRBD2. TRBV12-2 is described as a pseudogene. This CDR3 spans 15 amino acids. The CDR3: CASRSASGWGDTQYF. CDR3 DNA sequence: TGTGCAAGTCGCTCGGCTAGCGGTTGGGGTGATACGCAGTATTTT.

The V gene is TRBV5-6, the J gene TRBJ1-1, with D possibly TRBD1 on 6 matching bases. Trimming removed 2 bases from V and 7 bases from J, with 18 bases in between. This CDR3 region has 15 residues. Germline V CDR1 and CDR2: SGHDT, YYEEEE. The CDR3 loop is CASSFQGRVSYEAFF. The CDR3 DNA reads TGTGCCAGCAGCTTCCAGGGGCGGGTTTCTTATGAAGCTTTCTTT.

This clone was seen only once. The rearrangement links TRBV9 to TRBJ2-3, with D possibly TRBD2 on 6 matching bases. Trimming shortened V by 0 bases and J by 0 bases, and 8 bases separated the two germline ends. This CDR3 is built from 15 residues. Germline CDR1 and CDR2: SGDLS and YYNGEE. In nucleotides, the CDR3 is TGTGCCAGCAGCGTAGCGAGCGGGAGCACAGATACGCAGTATTTT. The encoded protein is CASSVASGSTDTQYF.

The chain employs TRBV19 and TRBJ2-7; 8 bases agree with TRBD1. The CDR3 has 13 residues. The germline V gene encodes CDR1 LNHDA and CDR2 SQIVND (reference sequence). The V segment lost 8 bases and the J segment 1 base; nucleotides outside the gene matches: 4. The CDR3 spells CASQDRDSYEQYF. The CDR3 DNA follows: TGTGCCAGTCAGGACAGGGATTCCTACGAGCAGTACTTC.

The V call is TRBV9, the J call TRBJ2-1; D gene unclear. The CDR3 is made up of 12 amino acids. V lost 3 bases to trimming and J lost 6 bases, with 7 bases between them. In germline, CDR1 is SGDLS, CDR2 YYNGEE. The CDR3 DNA reads as TGTGCCAGCAGCGCCAGTATCAATGAGCAGTTCTTC. Encoded protein: CASSASINEQFF.

The chain employs TRBV6-6 and TRBJ2-7; 7 nucleotides line up with TRBD1. Germline CDR1 and CDR2: MNHNY and SVGAGI (reference sequence). J was trimmed by 2 bases and V by 1 base; bases with no gene match: 5. The CDR3 sequence is 15 residues long. The CDR3 nucleotides read TGTGCCAGCAGTTACTTTAGGGACAGCCCCTACGAGCAGTACTTC. Translated: CASSYFRDSPYEQYF.